The 3 T cell receptor beta chains reported below all come from one sample, sequenced in a study of graft-versus-host responses after intestinal transplantation. The table came from immunoSEQ multiplex PCR; TCRdb's copy has only in-frame clones and leaves some out. The table records just under 100,000 clones, roughly 90% of them present only once. Sequencing used PBMCs, obtained about 450 days after intestinal transplant. These receptor sequences come from a human patient who received an intestinal transplant, so some T cells may come from the graft donor.

The chain recombines TRBV7-9 with TRBJ1-1, with D perhaps TRBD1 (5 bases). This CDR3 contains 14 residues. Germline V gene data show CDR1 as SEHNR and CDR2 as FQNEAQ (reference sequence). Trimming cost V 1 base and J 0 bases, with 6 bases left between them. CDR3 region: CASSLGGLNTEAFF. The CDR3 DNA sequence: TGTGCCAGCAGCTTAGGGGGACTGAACACTGAAGCTTTCTTT.

This chain connects TRBV27 to TRBJ2-5; either TRBD1 or TRBD2 may fit D (6 bases each). The CDR3 totals 13 residues. The ends were cut back, 5 bases at V and 6 bases at J, with 13 bases in the middle. Germline values: CDR1 MNHEY, CDR2 SMNVEV (reference sequence). As DNA, the CDR3 is TGTGCCAGCAGTCCCGGGGGCGCCCAGACCCAGTACTTC. It translates to CASSPGGAQTQYF.

The chain links TRBV10-3 to TRBJ1-2; the D gene is possibly TRBD1 (5 bases). Germline V gene sequence: CDR1 ENHRY, CDR2 SYGVKD. CDR3 length: 13 residues. V gave up 9 bases and J gave up 4 bases, with 15 bases separating them. The DNA for the CDR3 is TGTGCCATTGGGACTGAGGCCGGCTATGGCTACACCTTC. This codes for CAIGTEAGYGYTF.